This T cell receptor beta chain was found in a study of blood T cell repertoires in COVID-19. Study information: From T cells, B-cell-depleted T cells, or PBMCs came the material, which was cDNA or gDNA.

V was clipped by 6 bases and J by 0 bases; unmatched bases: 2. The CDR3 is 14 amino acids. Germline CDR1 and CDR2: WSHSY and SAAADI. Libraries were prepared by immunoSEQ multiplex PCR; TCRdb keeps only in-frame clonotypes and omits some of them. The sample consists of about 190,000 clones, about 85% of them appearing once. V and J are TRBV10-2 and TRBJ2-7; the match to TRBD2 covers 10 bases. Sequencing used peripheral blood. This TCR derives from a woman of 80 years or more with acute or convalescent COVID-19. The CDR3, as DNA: TGCGCCAGCAGGTCTAGCGGGAGCTCCTACGAGCAGTACTTC. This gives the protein CASRSSGSSYEQYF.